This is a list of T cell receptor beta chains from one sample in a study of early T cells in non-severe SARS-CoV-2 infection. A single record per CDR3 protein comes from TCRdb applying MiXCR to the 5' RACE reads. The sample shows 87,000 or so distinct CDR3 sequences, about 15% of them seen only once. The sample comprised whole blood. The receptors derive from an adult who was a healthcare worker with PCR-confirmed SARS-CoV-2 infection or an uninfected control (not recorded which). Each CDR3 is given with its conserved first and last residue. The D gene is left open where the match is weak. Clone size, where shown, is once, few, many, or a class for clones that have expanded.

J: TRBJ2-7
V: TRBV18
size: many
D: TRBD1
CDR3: CASSPDRAYSYEQYF
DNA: TGTGCCAGCTCACCCGACAGGGCCTACTCCTACGAGCAGTACTTC

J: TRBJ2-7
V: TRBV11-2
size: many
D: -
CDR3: CASSLGHVYEQYF
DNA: TGTGCCAGCAGCTTAGGGCACGTCTACGAGCAGTACTTC

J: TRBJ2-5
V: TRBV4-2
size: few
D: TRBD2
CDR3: CASSQDPMTSGGAKTQYF
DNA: TGTGCCAGCAGCCAGGACCCAATGACTAGCGGGGGGGCAAAGACCCAGTACTTC

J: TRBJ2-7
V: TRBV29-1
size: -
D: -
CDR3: CSVEVSYEQYF
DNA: TGCAGCGTTGAGGTGTCCTACGAGCAGTACTTC

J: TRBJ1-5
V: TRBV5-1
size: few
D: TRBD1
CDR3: CASSPTGGNQPQHF
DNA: TGCGCCAGCAGCCCGACAGGGGGCAATCAGCCCCAGCATTTT

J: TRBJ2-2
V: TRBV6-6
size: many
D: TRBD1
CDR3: CASSYAPTGSSTGELFF
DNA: TGTGCCAGCAGTTACGCCCCGACAGGGTCCTCTACCGGGGAGCTGTTTTTT

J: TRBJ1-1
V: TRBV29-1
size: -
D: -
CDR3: CSVELASTFTEAFF
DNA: TGCAGCGTTGAGTTGGCATCCACTTTCACTGAAGCTTTCTTT

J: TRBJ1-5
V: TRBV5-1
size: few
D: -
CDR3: CASSLEQGNQPQHF
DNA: TGCGCCAGCAGCTTGGAACAGGGTAACCAGCCCCAGCATTTT

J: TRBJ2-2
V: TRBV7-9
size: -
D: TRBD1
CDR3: CASSLGTGGDTGELFF
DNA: TGTGCCAGCAGCTTGGGGACAGGGGGTGACACCGGGGAGCTGTTTTTT

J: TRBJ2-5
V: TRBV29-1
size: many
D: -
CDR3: CSVGWRETQYF
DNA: TGCAGCGTCGGTTGGCGAGAGACCCAGTACTTC

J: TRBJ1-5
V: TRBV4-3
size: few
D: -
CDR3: CASSPTAEGNQPQHF
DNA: TGCGCCAGCAGCCCGACTGCTGAGGGGAATCAGCCCCAGCATTTT

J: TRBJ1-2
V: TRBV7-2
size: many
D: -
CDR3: CASSPGSGAGYTF
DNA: TGTGCCAGCAGCCCCGGGTCTGGGGCTGGCTACACCTTC

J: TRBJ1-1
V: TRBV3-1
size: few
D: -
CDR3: CASSHPSGNTEAFF
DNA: TGTGCCAGCAGCCATCCCAGTGGGAACACTGAAGCTTTCTTT

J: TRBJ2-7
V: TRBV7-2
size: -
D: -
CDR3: CASSLAGPGSYEQYF
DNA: TGTGCCAGCAGCTTAGCGGGTCCCGGCTCCTACGAGCAGTACTTC

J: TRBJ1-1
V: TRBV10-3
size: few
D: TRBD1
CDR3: CAISRQGGTEAFF
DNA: TGTGCCATCAGTAGACAGGGAGGCACTGAAGCTTTCTTT

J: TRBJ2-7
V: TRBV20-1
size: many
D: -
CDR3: CSAADSRSYEQYF
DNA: TGCAGTGCCGCGGACAGCCGGTCCTACGAGCAGTACTTC

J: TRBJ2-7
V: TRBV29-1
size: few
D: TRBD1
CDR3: CSVGAGGNPFYEQYF
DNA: TGCAGCGTTGGGGCAGGGGGAAATCCCTTCTACGAGCAGTACTTC

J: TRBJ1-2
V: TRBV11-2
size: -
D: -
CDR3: CASSLGRGGYGYTF
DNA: TGTGCCAGCAGCTTAGGGAGGGGCGGCTATGGCTACACCTTC

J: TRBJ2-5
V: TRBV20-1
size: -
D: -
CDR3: CSARDSRGKETQYF
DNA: TGCAGTGCTAGAGACTCACGGGGCAAGGAGACCCAGTACTTC

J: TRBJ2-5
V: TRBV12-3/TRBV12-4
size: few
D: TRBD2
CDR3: CASSAVSASGEETQYF
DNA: TGTGCCAGCAGTGCGGTCTCGGCTAGCGGGGAAGAGACCCAGTACTTC

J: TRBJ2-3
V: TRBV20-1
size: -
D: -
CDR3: CSASGTSVGDTQYF
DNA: TGCAGTGCATCCGGGACCTCGGTCGGAGATACGCAGTATTTT

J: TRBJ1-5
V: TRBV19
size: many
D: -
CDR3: CASSPRQPNQPQHF
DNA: TGTGCCAGTAGTCCCCGACAGCCTAACCAGCCCCAGCATTTT

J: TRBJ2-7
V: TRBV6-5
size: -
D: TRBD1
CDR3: CASRKGQGFYEQYF
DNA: TGTGCCAGCAGGAAGGGACAGGGCTTCTACGAGCAGTACTTC

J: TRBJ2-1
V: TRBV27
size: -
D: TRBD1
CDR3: CASSSRTGTYNEQFF
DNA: TGTGCCAGCAGTTCCAGGACAGGAACCTACAATGAGCAGTTCTTC

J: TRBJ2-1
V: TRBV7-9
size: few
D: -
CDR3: CASSPGTSSGYNEQFF
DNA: TGTGCCAGCAGCCCCGGGACTTCCTCCGGGTACAATGAGCAGTTCTTC

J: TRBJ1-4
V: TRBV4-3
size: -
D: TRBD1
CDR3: CASSPMGTETNEKLFF
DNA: TGCGCCAGCAGCCCCATGGGGACAGAAACTAATGAAAAACTGTTTTTT

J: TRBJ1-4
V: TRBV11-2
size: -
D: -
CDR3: CASSLEWQGSEKLFF
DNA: TGTGCCAGCAGCTTAGAGTGGCAGGGGAGCGAAAAACTGTTTTTT

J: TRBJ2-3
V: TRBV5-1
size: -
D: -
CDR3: CASKMGGYTDTQYF
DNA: TGCGCCAGCAAGATGGGGGGTTACACAGATACGCAGTATTTT

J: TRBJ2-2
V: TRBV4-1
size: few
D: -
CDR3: CASSQITRPDTGELFF
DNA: TGCGCCAGCAGCCAAATTACTAGACCCGACACCGGGGAGCTGTTTTTT

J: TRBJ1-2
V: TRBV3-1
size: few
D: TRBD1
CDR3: CASSQADRASGYTF
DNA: TGTGCCAGCAGCCAAGCGGACAGGGCCAGTGGCTACACCTTC

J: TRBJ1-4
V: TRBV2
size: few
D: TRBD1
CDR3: CASSEDRGIEKLFF
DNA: TGTGCCAGCAGTGAAGACAGGGGAATCGAAAAACTGTTTTTT

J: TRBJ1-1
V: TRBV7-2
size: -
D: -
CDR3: CASSLAYVGEAFF
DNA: TGTGCCAGCAGCTTAGCCTATGTAGGGGAAGCTTTCTTT

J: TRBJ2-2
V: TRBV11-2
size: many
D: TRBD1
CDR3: CASSLGQGFTGELFF
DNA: TGTGCCAGCAGCTTAGGACAGGGCTTCACCGGGGAGCTGTTTTTT

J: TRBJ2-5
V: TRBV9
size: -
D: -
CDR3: CASSVGADPQETQYF
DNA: TGTGCCAGCAGCGTAGGAGCAGACCCCCAAGAGACCCAGTACTTC

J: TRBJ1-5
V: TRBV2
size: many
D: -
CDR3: CASSRDSNQPQHF
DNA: TGTGCCAGCAGTAGGGACAGCAATCAGCCCCAGCATTTT

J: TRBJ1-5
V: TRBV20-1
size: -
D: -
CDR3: CSARERGTSNQPQHF
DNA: TGCAGTGCTAGAGAAAGGGGCACTAGCAATCAGCCCCAGCATTTT

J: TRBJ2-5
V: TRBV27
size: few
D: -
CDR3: CASGFDEETQYF
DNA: TGTGCCAGCGGATTCGACGAAGAGACCCAGTACTTC

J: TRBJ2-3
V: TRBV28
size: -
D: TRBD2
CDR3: CASSSLAGFITDTQYF
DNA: TGTGCCAGCAGTTCACTAGCGGGGTTCATCACAGATACGCAGTATTTT

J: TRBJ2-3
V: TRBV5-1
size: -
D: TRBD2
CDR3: CASSWLAGRPTDTQYF
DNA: TGCGCCAGCAGCTGGCTAGCGGGGCGACCCACAGATACGCAGTATTTT

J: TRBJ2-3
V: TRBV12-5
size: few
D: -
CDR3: CASGLETGRTDTQYF
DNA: TGTGCTAGTGGTTTGGAGACGGGCCGCACAGATACGCAGTATTTT

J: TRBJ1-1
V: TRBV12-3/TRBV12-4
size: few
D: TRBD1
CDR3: CASSQGDWREAFF
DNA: TGTGCCAGCAGTCAGGGGGATTGGAGGGAAGCTTTCTTT

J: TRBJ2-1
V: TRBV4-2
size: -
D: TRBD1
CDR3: CASSQWMRDRGQSEQFF
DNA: TGTGCCAGCAGCCAATGGATGAGGGACAGGGGGCAAAGTGAGCAGTTCTTC

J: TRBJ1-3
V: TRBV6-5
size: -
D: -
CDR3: CASSYGEYGNTIYF
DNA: TGTGCCAGCAGTTACGGGGAGTATGGAAACACCATATATTTT

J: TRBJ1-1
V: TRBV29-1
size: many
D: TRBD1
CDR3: CSVARTGSTEAFF
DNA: TGCAGCGTAGCCCGGACAGGGTCCACTGAAGCTTTCTTT

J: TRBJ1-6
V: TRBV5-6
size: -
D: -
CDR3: CASSLVNSPLHF
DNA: TGTGCCAGCAGCTTGGTCAATTCACCCCTCCACTTT

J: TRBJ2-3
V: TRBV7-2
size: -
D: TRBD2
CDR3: CASSYTTSGAADTQYF
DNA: TGTGCCAGCAGCTACACAACTAGCGGGGCCGCAGATACGCAGTATTTT

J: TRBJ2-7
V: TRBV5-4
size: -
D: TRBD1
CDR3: CASSLDGSGGMYEQYF
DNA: TGTGCCAGCAGCTTGGACGGCTCAGGGGGCATGTACGAGCAGTACTTC

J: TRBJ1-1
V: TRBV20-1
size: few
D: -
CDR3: CSARLGFVNTEAFF
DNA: TGCAGTGCTAGGTTGGGGTTTGTGAACACTGAAGCTTTCTTT

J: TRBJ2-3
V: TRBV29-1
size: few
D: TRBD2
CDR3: CSVATSGATDTQYF
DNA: TGCAGCGTTGCCACTAGCGGGGCCACAGATACGCAGTATTTT

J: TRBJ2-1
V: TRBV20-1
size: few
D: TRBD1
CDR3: CSARTRTGWDNEQFF
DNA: TGCAGTGCTCGTACGAGGACAGGTTGGGACAATGAGCAGTTCTTC

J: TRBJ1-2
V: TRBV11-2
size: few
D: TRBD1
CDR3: CASSSTGGMDYGYTF
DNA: TGTGCCAGCAGCTCGACAGGGGGTATGGACTATGGCTACACCTTC